This TCR beta chain originates from a study of blood T cells in healthy people across ages. The table lists this clonotype with a count of one. It is likely a read error, because the conserved phenylalanine at the end of the CDR3 is missing. Looked up from germline, CDR1 is SGHKS and CDR2 is YYEKEE (reference sequence). Trimming removed 0 bases at V and 3 bases at J, with 10 bases between. The CDR3 contains 14 residues. The second PCR ran about 7 to 12 cycles with a sample-barcoded 5' primer and J-beta primers. A single record per CDR3 protein comes from TCRdb applying MiXCR to the 5' RACE reads. The sample consists of fewer than 800,000 distinct CDR3 sequences, approximately 25% of them appearing once. These same data were also listed under a study on T cells of mothers and their children.

The chain recombines TRBV5-5 with TRBJ2-7; D gene unclear. Sequenced sample: blood. The sequence derives from a boy aged 5 to 17 in good health. CDR3 nucleotide sequence: TGTGCCAGCAGCTTGGCTGGGGTCGGCTACGAGCAGTACTCC. Its translation: CASSLAGVGYEQYS.